One sample yielded the 2 T cell receptor beta chains listed below, sequenced in a study of blood T cells in healthy people across ages. Through a sample-barcoded 5' primer and a J-beta primer mix, a second PCR was run for about 6 to 11 cycles. A single record per CDR3 protein comes from TCRdb applying MiXCR to the 5' RACE reads. Seen here are under 1,000,000 distinct CDR3 sequences, 35% to 40% observed once, and the top ten hold roughly 13%. Source material: blood. These TCRs come from a man between 18 and 29 years old in good health.

The rearrangement uses TRBV29-1 and TRBJ2-1, with D perhaps assigned TRBD1 or TRBD2 (5 bases each). Germline V gene sequence: CDR1 SQVTM, CDR2 ANQGSEA. V shed 7 bases and J shed 4 bases, with 20 bases lying between them. This CDR3 contains 15 residues. This CDR3 reads CSAWGEGTIYNEQFF. The CDR3 coding sequence is TGCAGCGCCTGGGGAGAGGGGACGATTTACAATGAGCAGTTCTTC.

This clonotype was counted only a few times. The chain joins TRBV29-1 to TRBJ2-2; D remains unclear. V was shortened by 6 bases and J by 5 bases, with 10 bases between the two germline ends. The CDR3 has 12 residues. Germline V gene sequence: CDR1 SQVTM, CDR2 ANQGSEA. The CDR3 here is CSVWVYTGELFF. CDR3 DNA sequence: TGCAGCGTGTGGGTTTATACCGGGGAGCTGTTTTTT.